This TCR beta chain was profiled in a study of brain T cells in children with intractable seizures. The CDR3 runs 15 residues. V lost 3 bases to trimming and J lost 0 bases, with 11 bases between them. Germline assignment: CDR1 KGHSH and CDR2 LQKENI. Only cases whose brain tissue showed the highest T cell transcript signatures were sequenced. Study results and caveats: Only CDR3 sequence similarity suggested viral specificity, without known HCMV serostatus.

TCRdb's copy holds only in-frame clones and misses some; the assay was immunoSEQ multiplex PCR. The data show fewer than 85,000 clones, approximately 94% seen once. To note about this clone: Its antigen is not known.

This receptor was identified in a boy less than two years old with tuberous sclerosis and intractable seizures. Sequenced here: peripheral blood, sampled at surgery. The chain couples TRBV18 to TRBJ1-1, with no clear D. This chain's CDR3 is CASSPEQPLNTEAFF. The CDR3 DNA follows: TGTGCCAGCTCACCCGAACAGCCACTGAACACTGAAGCTTTCTTT.